This T cell receptor (beta chain) was obtained from a study of response to subunit inactivated influenza vaccine. TCRdb re-derived calls from the RT-PCR reads in MiXCR, one entry per CDR3 protein. The profile shows about 500,000 distinct CDR3 sequences, around 7.9% of them singletons. Trimming took 4 bases from V and 7 from J, leaving 14 bases between them. The CDR3 length is 14 residues. This chain uses TRBV12-3 or TRBV12-4 with TRBJ2-1, with D unresolved. This TCR was recovered from a man aged 50 to 75 who received an inactivated influenza vaccine. Sequences were derived from PBMCs from blood, sampled around 25 months after vaccination. The chain's CDR3 is CASSSRSMGNEQFF. The CDR3 nucleotides are TGTGCCAGCAGTTCTCGTTCGATGGGGAATGAGCAGTTCTTC.